Listed below are T cell receptor beta chains from one sample, sequenced in a study of neoadjuvant anti-PD-1 for oral cavity cancer. Produced via immunoSEQ multiplex PCR; TCRdb's table is partial and in-frame only. The data show 75,000 to 100,000 clones, approximately 80% seen once. Sequencing used PBMCs, obtained before nivolumab (anti-PD-1) treatment. These receptors all stem from a person between 40 and 85 years old with oral cavity squamous cell carcinoma. Each CDR3 is given with its conserved first and last residue.

CDR3 protein: CASSTGLGQATEAFF
V gene: TRBV6-5
J gene: TRBJ1-1

CDR3 protein: CASSQEIRTGELFF
V gene: TRBV14
J gene: TRBJ2-2

CDR3 protein: CASSGSTAEKLFF
V gene: TRBV10-1
J gene: TRBJ1-4

CDR3 protein: CATTNGLAGVREQFF
V gene: TRBV30
J gene: TRBJ2-1

CDR3 protein: CASSILSSGVNTGELFF
V gene: TRBV19
J gene: TRBJ2-2

CDR3 protein: CATSRPSGGRANEKLFF
V gene: TRBV15
J gene: TRBJ1-4

CDR3 protein: CASSSGAARDYGYTF
V gene: TRBV7-9
J gene: TRBJ1-2

CDR3 protein: CASSLERPRGQGYEQYF
V gene: TRBV27
J gene: TRBJ2-7

CDR3 protein: CAWSGQGAAGLYF
V gene: TRBV30
J gene: TRBJ2-7

CDR3 protein: CASSAGGETQYF
V gene: TRBV25-1
J gene: TRBJ2-5

CDR3 protein: CASSEGRRERWGTNYGYTF
V gene: TRBV6-1
J gene: TRBJ1-2

CDR3 protein: CASSQQGSGYTF
V gene: TRBV14
J gene: TRBJ1-2

CDR3 protein: CASSRDRKNYGYTF
V gene: TRBV5-4
J gene: TRBJ1-2

CDR3 protein: CASRDFHTDTQYF
V gene: TRBV27
J gene: TRBJ2-3

CDR3 protein: CASNTGGDGYTF
V gene: TRBV10-3
J gene: TRBJ1-2

CDR3 protein: CASTGNQETQYF
V gene: TRBV5-4
J gene: TRBJ2-5

CDR3 protein: CASSLGPEVAGELFF
V gene: TRBV5-4
J gene: TRBJ2-2

CDR3 protein: CASSPWVGDSYTGELFF
V gene: TRBV14
J gene: TRBJ2-2

CDR3 protein: CAISPDSKYYEQYF
V gene: TRBV10-3
J gene: TRBJ2-7